Here is one TCR beta chain with its context. Its antigen is undetermined. The method was immunoSEQ multiplex PCR; TCRdb's version includes in-frame clones alone and lacks a portion of them. The table shows fewer than 85,000 clones, with about nine tenths occurring only once. The data belong to a study of OX40 agonist ivuxolimab in advanced cancers. This CDR3 spans 14 amino acids. The germline V and J ends were trimmed by 2 bases and 2 bases, with 10 bases remaining between them. CDR1 is MNHNS, CDR2 SASEGT, per germline. Study-level findings and limits: At 0.1 to 3.0 mg/kg, clonal expansion of CD4+ and CD8+ blood T cells had occurred by week 6.

The sequenced sample was CD4+ or CD8+ T cells sorted from blood, obtained in a trial of the OX40 agonist ivuxolimab. The clonotype was recovered from an adult with an advanced solid tumor such as melanoma, head and neck, liver or kidney cancer. This rearrangement joins TRBV6-1 to TRBJ2-7; D is uncertain. The CDR3 region has the DNA TGTGCCAGCAGTGAACAGGACCGCACCTACGAGCAGTACTTC. The encoded protein is CASSEQDRTYEQYF.